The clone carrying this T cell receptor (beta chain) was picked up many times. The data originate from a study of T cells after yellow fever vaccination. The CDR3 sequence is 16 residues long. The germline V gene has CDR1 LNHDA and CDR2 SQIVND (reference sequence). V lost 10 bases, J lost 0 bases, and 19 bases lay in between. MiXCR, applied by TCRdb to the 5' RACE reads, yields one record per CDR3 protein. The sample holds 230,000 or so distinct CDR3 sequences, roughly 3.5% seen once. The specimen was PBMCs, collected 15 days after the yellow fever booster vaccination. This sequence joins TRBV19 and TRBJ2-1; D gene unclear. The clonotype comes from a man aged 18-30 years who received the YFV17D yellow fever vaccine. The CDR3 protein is CATIRSGDISYNEQFF. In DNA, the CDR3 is TGTGCCACTATCCGGAGTGGGGATATCTCCTACAATGAGCAGTTCTTC. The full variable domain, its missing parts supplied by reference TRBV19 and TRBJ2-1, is DGGITQSPKYLFRKEGQNVTLSCEQNLNHDAMYWYRQDPGQGLRLIYYSQIVNDFQKGDIAEGYSVSREKKESFPLTVTSAQKNPTAFYLCATIRSGDISYNEQFFGPGTRLTVL.